The T cell receptor beta chain described here comes from a study of cytomegalovirus exposure and HLA in healthy donors. Study findings and constraints: When analyzed later, a missense DCLRE1C variant was found to be linked to TCR beta V- and J-gene trimming.

CDR1 is KGHSH, CDR2 LQKENI, per germline. V was clipped by 5 bases and J by 1 base; unmatched bases: 11. The CDR3 loop spans 17 amino acids. Primers included in the PCR were 60 Vbeta and 13 Jbeta primers. Data came from immunoSEQ multiplex PCR; TCRdb stores just in-frame clones and leaves some out. The sample has 180,000 or so clones; over 65% are singletons. About this clone: Its antigen is still unknown.

This chain links TRBV18 with TRBJ1-1; 9 bases fit TRBD1. This TCR derives from a female donor in good health and CMV-seronegative. Sequenced: PBMCs. The CDR3 nucleotides read TGTGCCAGCTCATCAATACAGGGGGCTAGTGGGAACACTGAAGCTTTCTTT. This codes for CASSSIQGASGNTEAFF.